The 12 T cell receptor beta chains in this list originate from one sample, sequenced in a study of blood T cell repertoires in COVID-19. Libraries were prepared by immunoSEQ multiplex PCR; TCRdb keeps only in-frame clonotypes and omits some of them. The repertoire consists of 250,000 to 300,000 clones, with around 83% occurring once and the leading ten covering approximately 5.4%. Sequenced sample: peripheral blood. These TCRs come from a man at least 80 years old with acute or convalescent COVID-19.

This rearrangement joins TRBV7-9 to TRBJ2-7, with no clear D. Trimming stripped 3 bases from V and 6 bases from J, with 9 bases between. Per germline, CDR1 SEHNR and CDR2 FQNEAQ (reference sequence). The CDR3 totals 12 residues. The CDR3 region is CASSFSTGEQYF. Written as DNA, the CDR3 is TGTGCCAGCAGCTTCTCCACCGGCGAGCAGTACTTC. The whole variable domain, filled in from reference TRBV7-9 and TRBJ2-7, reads DTGVSQNPRHKITKRGQNVTFRCDPISEHNRLYWYRQTLGQGPEFLTYFQNEAQLEKSRLLSDRFSAERPKGSFSTLEIQRTEQGDSAMYLCASSFSTGEQYFGPGTRLTVT.

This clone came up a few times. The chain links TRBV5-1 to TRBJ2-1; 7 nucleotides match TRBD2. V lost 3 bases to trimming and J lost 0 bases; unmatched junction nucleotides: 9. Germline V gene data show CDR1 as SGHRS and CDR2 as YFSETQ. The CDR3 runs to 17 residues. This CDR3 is CASSSWTSGASYNEQFF. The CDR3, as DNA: TGCGCCAGCAGCTCCTGGACTAGTGGCGCCTCCTACAATGAGCAGTTCTTC.

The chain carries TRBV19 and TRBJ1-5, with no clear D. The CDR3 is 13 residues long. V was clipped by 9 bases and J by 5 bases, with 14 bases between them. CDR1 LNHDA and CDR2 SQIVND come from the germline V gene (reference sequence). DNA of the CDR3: TGTGCCAGAGACGCCGGCGGATATCAGCCCCAGCATTTT. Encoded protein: CARDAGGYQPQHF. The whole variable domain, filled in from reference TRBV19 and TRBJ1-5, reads DGGITQSPKYLFRKEGQNVTLSCEQNLNHDAMYWYRQDPGQGLRLIYYSQIVNDFQKGDIAEGYSVSREKKESFPLTVTSAQKNPTAFYLCARDAGGYQPQHFGDGTRLSIL.

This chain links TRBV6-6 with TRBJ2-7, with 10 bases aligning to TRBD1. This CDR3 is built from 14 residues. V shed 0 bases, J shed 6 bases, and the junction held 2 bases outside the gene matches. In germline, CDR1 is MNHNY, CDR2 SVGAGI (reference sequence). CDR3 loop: CASSYSGDRGEQYF. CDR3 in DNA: TGTGCCAGCAGTTACTCGGGGGACAGGGGCGAGCAGTACTTC.

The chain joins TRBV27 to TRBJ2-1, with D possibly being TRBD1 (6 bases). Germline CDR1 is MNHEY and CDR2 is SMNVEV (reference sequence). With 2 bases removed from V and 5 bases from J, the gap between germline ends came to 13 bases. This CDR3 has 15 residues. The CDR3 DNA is TGTGCCAGCAGTTTAGGTTGGGCAGGGGACAATGAGCAGTTCTTC. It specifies CASSLGWAGDNEQFF.

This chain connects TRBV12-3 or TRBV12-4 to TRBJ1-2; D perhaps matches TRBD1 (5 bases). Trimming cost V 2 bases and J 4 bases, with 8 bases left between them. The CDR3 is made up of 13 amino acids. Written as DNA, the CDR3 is TGTGCCAGCAGTTTACGGGGACTCTATGGCTACACCTTC. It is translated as CASSLRGLYGYTF.

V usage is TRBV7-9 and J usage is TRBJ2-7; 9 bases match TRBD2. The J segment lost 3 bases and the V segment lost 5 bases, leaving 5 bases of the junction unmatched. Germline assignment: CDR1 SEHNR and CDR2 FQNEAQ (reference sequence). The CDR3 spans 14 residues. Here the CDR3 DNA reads TGTGCCAGCAGCCGGACTAGCGCGGACTACGAGCAGTACTTC. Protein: CASSRTSADYEQYF.

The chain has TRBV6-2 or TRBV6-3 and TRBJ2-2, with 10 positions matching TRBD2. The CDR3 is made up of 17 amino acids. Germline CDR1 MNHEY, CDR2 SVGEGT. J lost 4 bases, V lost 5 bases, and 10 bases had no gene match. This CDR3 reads CASSLALAGVGTGELFF. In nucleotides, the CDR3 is TGTGCCAGCAGTCTAGCGCTAGCGGGAGTAGGCACCGGGGAGCTGTTTTTT.

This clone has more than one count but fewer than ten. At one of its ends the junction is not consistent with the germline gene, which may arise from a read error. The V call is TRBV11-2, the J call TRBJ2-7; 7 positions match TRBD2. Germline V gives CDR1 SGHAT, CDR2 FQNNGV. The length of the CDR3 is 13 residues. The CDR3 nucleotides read TGTGCCAGCAGCTTAGTGCGCGGGGGTCCTAGGCACTTC. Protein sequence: CASSLVRGGPRHF.

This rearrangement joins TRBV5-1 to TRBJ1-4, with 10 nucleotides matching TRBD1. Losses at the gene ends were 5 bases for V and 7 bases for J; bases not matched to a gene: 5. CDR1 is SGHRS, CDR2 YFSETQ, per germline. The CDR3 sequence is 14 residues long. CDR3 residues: CASRRDRGVEKLFF. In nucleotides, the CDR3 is TGCGCCAGCAGGAGGGACAGGGGAGTTGAAAAACTGTTTTTT.

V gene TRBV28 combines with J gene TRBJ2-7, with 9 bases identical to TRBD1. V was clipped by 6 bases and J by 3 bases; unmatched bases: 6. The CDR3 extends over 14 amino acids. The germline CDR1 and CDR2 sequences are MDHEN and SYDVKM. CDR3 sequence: CASSRTGVGYEQYF. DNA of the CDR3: TGTGCCAGCAGCAGGACAGGGGTGGGCTACGAGCAGTACTTC.

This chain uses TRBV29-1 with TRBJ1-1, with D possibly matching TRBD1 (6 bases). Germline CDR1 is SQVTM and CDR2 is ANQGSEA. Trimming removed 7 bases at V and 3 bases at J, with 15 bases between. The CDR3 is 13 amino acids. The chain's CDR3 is CSARQVRDTEAFF. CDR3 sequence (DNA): TGCAGCGCCAGACAGGTCAGGGACACTGAAGCTTTCTTT. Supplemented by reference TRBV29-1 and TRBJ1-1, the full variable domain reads SAVISQKPSRDICQRGTSLTIQCQVDSQVTMMFWYRQQPGQSLTLIATANQGSEATYESGFVIDKFPISRPNLTFSTLTVSNMSPEDSSIYLCSARQVRDTEAFFGQGTRLTVV.